The clone carrying this T cell receptor (beta chain) was seen many times. Its antigen is currently unknown. This entry is derived from a study of T-cell reconstitution after alpha-beta-depleted transplantation in children. Overall study findings and caveats: T cells produced anew were the main source of T-cell counts and diversity one year after transplant. Several patients had high TCRbeta diversity at day 60; it came from surviving recipient T cells and thymic progenitors. Several hundred expanded graft clones reportedly supplied alpha-beta T cells about two months after transplant.

Construction of the TCRbeta library involved unique molecular identifiers. TCRdb reanalysed the PCR reads using MiXCR and keeps one entry per CDR3 protein. The sample includes hundreds of thousands of distinct CDR3 sequences, around 13% of them seen just once. This CDR3 is built from 13 residues. V was trimmed by 6 bases and J by 1 base, leaving 9 bases between them. This sequence originates from a girl aged 2-10 years with congenital amegakaryocytic thrombocytopenia, due to receive a stem cell transplant. The sample was PBMCs, taken before TCRalphabeta/CD19-depleted stem cell transplant. The J gene is TRBJ1-1, the V gene TRBV12-3 or TRBV12-4, with D possibly matching TRBD1 (6 bases). CDR3 loop: CASRETGNTEAFF. CDR3 nucleotide sequence: TGTGCCAGCAGGGAGACAGGGAACACTGAAGCTTTCTTT.